The rows below give T cell receptor beta chains drawn from one sample of a study of blood T cell repertoires in COVID-19. Repertoires were generated with immunoSEQ multiplex PCR, while TCRdb's copy carries only in-frame clones and drops some. Of 250,000 or so clones in the sample, roughly nine tenths were seen once. Sequenced material: peripheral blood. Every receptor here comes from a middle-aged woman who had recovered from COVID-19. Both conserved end residues are part of each CDR3. The D gene is left open where the match is weak. Where a row states a size, it is once, few, many or the class of an expanded clone; other rows omit it.

d_call: TRBD1
clone_size: NA
v_call: TRBV5-1
j_call: TRBJ1-3
cdr3_nt: TGCGCCAGCAGCAGGGGACAGGGGACTGGAAACACCATATATTTT
cdr3_aa: CASSRGQGTGNTIYF

d_call: NA
clone_size: NA
v_call: TRBV6-6
j_call: TRBJ1-1
cdr3_nt: TGTGCCAGCAGTTACGCAGAAATGAACACTGAAGCTTTCTTT
cdr3_aa: CASSYAEMNTEAFF

d_call: NA
clone_size: NA
v_call: TRBV7-8
j_call: TRBJ1-2
cdr3_nt: TGTGCCAGCAGCTTAGGACAGAGCGGGCACTATGGCTACACCTTC
cdr3_aa: CASSLGQSGHYGYTF

d_call: NA
clone_size: NA
v_call: TRBV7-9
j_call: TRBJ2-1
cdr3_nt: TGTGCCAGCAGCACGACCGGGGAACCCCGGTTCTTC
cdr3_aa: CASSTTGEPRFF

d_call: TRBD1
clone_size: NA
v_call: TRBV3-1/TRBV3-2
j_call: TRBJ1-2
cdr3_nt: TGTGCCAGCAGCCCCGGGACAGCTAATTGGTACACCTTC
cdr3_aa: CASSPGTANWYTF

d_call: NA
clone_size: NA
v_call: TRBV10-3
j_call: TRBJ2-5
cdr3_nt: TGTGCCATCAAGAACGAGGGCGAGACCCAGTACTTC
cdr3_aa: CAIKNEGETQYF

d_call: TRBD2
clone_size: NA
v_call: TRBV18
j_call: TRBJ2-2
cdr3_nt: TGTGCCAGCTCACCAAAGCGGGAGACGCAATCGAACACCGGGGAGCTGTTTTTT
cdr3_aa: CASSPKRETQSNTGELFF

d_call: TRBD1
clone_size: NA
v_call: TRBV9
j_call: TRBJ2-4
cdr3_nt: TGTGCCAGCAGCGTAGACCCCACAGGGGGAGCCAAAAACATTCAGTACTTC
cdr3_aa: CASSVDPTGGAKNIQYF

d_call: TRBD1
clone_size: NA
v_call: TRBV7-6
j_call: TRBJ2-7
cdr3_nt: TGTGCCAGCAGCTACGGACAGGGCAAGTTCACCTACGAGCAGTACTTC
cdr3_aa: CASSYGQGKFTYEQYF

d_call: NA
clone_size: NA
v_call: TRBV3-1/TRBV3-2
j_call: TRBJ1-1
cdr3_nt: TGTGCCAGCAGCCCCAGGGGTCATTACACTGAAGCTTTCTTT
cdr3_aa: CASSPRGHYTEAFF

d_call: NA
clone_size: NA
v_call: TRBV3-1/TRBV3-2
j_call: TRBJ1-4
cdr3_nt: TGTGCCAGCAGCAAGCGGACGGCAACTAATGGAAAACTGTTTTTT
cdr3_aa: CASSKRTATNGKLFF

d_call: NA
clone_size: NA
v_call: TRBV30
j_call: TRBJ2-1
cdr3_nt: TGTGCCTGGTACTCTTACAATGAGCAGTTCTTC
cdr3_aa: CAWYSYNEQFF

d_call: TRBD2
clone_size: NA
v_call: TRBV28
j_call: TRBJ2-3
cdr3_nt: TGTGCCAGCAGTCAGGCGACTAGCGGGGGTATGGTTGGTGCAGATACGCAGTATTTT
cdr3_aa: CASSQATSGGMVGADTQYF

d_call: TRBD2
clone_size: once
v_call: TRBV19
j_call: TRBJ2-1
cdr3_nt: TGTGCCAGTATTAAGTCGGGAGGGCCGAGAGATGAGCAGTTCTTC
cdr3_aa: CASIKSGGPRDEQFF

d_call: NA
clone_size: NA
v_call: TRBV19
j_call: TRBJ2-1
cdr3_nt: TGTGCCAGTAGTATGGCCTCGGGTGAGCAGTTCTTC
cdr3_aa: CASSMASGEQFF

d_call: NA
clone_size: NA
v_call: TRBV3-1/TRBV3-2
j_call: TRBJ2-3
cdr3_nt: TGTGCCAGCGGGGGCCAAGGCGGCACAGATACGCAGTATTTT
cdr3_aa: CASGGQGGTDTQYF

d_call: NA
clone_size: NA
v_call: TRBV7-9
j_call: TRBJ1-4
cdr3_nt: TGTGCCAGCAGCTTTCCAGGGGCAATGGGGAGTGAAAAACTGTTTTTT
cdr3_aa: CASSFPGAMGSEKLFF

d_call: NA
clone_size: NA
v_call: TRBV6-5
j_call: TRBJ1-6
cdr3_nt: TGTGCCAGCAGTTACTCCCGGGACACAAATTCACCCCTCCACTTT
cdr3_aa: CASSYSRDTNSPLHF

d_call: NA
clone_size: NA
v_call: TRBV12-3/TRBV12-4
j_call: TRBJ1-5
cdr3_nt: TGTGCCAGCAGCATGGGAGTAGAGGCCCAGCATTTT
cdr3_aa: CASSMGVEAQHF

d_call: TRBD2
clone_size: NA
v_call: TRBV3-1/TRBV3-2
j_call: TRBJ2-3
cdr3_nt: TGTGCCAGCAGCCAAGTCCCGGCGGGGGTACGCACAGATACGCAGTATTTT
cdr3_aa: CASSQVPAGVRTDTQYF

d_call: NA
clone_size: NA
v_call: TRBV6-5
j_call: TRBJ2-2
cdr3_nt: TGTGCCAGCAGTTACGAGGACAGGAACACCGGGGAGCTGTTTTTT
cdr3_aa: CASSYEDRNTGELFF

d_call: TRBD1
clone_size: few
v_call: TRBV7-9
j_call: TRBJ1-5
cdr3_nt: TGTGCCAGCAGCGCGAACACAGGGGATCAGCCCCAGCATTTT
cdr3_aa: CASSANTGDQPQHF